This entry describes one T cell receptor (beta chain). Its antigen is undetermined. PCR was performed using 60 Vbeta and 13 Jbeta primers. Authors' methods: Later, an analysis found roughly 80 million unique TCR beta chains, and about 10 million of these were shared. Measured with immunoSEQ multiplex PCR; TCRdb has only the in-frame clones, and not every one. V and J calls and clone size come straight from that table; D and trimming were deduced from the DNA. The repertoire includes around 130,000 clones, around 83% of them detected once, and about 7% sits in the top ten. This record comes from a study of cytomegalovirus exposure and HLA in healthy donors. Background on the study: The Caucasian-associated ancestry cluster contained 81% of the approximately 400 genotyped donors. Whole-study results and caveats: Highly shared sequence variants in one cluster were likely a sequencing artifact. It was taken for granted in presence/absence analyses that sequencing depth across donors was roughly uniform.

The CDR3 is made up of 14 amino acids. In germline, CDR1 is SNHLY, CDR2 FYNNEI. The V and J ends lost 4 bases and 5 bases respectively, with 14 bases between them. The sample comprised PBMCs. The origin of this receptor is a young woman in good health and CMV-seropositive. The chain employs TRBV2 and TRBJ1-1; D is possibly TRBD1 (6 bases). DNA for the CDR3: TGTGCCAGCAGTGGACAGCCTAGGGGGACTGAAGCTTTCTTT. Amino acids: CASSGQPRGTEAFF.